A selection of T cell receptor beta chains follows, all from one sample in a study of T cell changes during pregnancy in multiple sclerosis. Here immunoSEQ multiplex PCR was the method, and the copy in TCRdb shows in-frame clones only, minus some. Counted here are fewer than 130,000 clones, 91% occurring once; the ten biggest clones make up about 3%. This specimen consisted of peripheral blood, obtained after pregnancy. The receptor source for this set is a female donor with multiple sclerosis, enrolled in a pregnancy study. The CDR3 runs from the conserved cysteine through the conserved F or W. A D gene is named only where the DNA matches it firmly. The size entry is marked missing in some rows and otherwise reads once, few, many or a size class.

clone size	J gene	V gene	D gene	CDR3 DNA	CDR3 protein
-	TRBJ2-2	TRBV5-1	-	TGCGCCAGCAGCTTGGATCCGGGGACCGGGGAGCTGTTTTTT	CASSLDPGTGELFF
-	TRBJ1-2	TRBV2	-	TGTGCCAGCAGCGGGGATGGCTATGGCTACACCTTC	CASSGDGYGYTF
-	TRBJ2-5	TRBV28	TRBD1	TGTGCCAGCAGTTTATTAGGGGACAGCACTCAAGAGACCCAGTACTTC	CASSLLGDSTQETQYF
-	TRBJ1-4	TRBV18	TRBD1	TGTGCCAGCTCACCTGGGACAGATAATGAAAAACTGTTTTTT	CASSPGTDNEKLFF
-	TRBJ2-1	TRBV7-6	TRBD2	TGTGCCAGCAGCTTAGACGCTAGCGGGGGATACAATGAGCAGTTCTTC	CASSLDASGGYNEQFF
-	TRBJ2-2	TRBV5-6	-	TGTGCCAGCAGCTTGGCCGGAGGGCCCGGGGAGCTGTTTTTT	CASSLAGGPGELFF
-	TRBJ2-7	TRBV15	-	TGTGCCACCAGCGCACAATTCCTGGACAACGACTACGAGCAGTACTTC	CATSAQFLDNDYEQYF
-	TRBJ2-1	TRBV7-9	-	TGTGCCAGCAGCTTAGGGTCCCCGGCGAGGAAGAGCTCCTACAATGAGCAGTTCTTC	CASSLGSPARKSSYNEQFF
-	TRBJ1-2	TRBV29-1	-	TGCAGCGCCGAGGGCGGTGGAAACTATGGCTACACCTTC	CSAEGGGNYGYTF
-	TRBJ2-5	TRBV20-1	-	TGCAGTGCCCCCGTAGTGACCCAGTACTTC	CSAPVVTQYF
-	TRBJ1-3	TRBV13	-	TGTGCCAGCAGCTTTGGGGAGAGCTCTGGAAACACCATATATTTT	CASSFGESSGNTIYF
-	TRBJ1-1	TRBV6-5	TRBD1	TGTGCCAGCAAGCAGGGGGGCGGCACTGAAGCTTTCTTT	CASKQGGGTEAFF
few	TRBJ2-3	TRBV6-4	TRBD2	TGTGCCAGCGGCCCAGAAGCGGGGGTACCAGATACGCAGTATTTT	CASGPEAGVPDTQYF
-	TRBJ2-7	TRBV27	TRBD1	TGTGCCAGGGGGACAGGGAACTACGAGCAGTACTTC	CARGTGNYEQYF
-	TRBJ2-5	TRBV5-1	-	-	CASSRASGGAYFGETQYF
-	TRBJ1-5	TRBV30	-	TGTGCCTGGGGAGGTCCCGGGACAAGGAATCAGCCCCAGCATTTT	CAWGGPGTRNQPQHF
-	TRBJ2-1	TRBV5-4	-	TGTGCCAGCAGCCACGACCTAGCGAATTACAATGAGCAGTTCTTC	CASSHDLANYNEQFF
once	TRBJ2-5	TRBV19	TRBD2	TGTGCCAGTAGTATTGGGGGGGGATGGCAAGAGACCCAGTACTTC	CASSIGGGWQETQYF
once	TRBJ2-7	TRBV5-4	-	TGTGCCAGCAGCTCCAGGGTCGGCTTTATGGACGAGCAGTACTTC	CASSSRVGFMDEQYF
-	TRBJ2-3	TRBV7-8	-	TGTGCCAGCAGCCCAAGCACAGATACGCAGTATTTT	CASSPSTDTQYF
few	TRBJ2-3	TRBV7-6	-	TGTGCCAGCAGCTTAAACCCAGGGAACACAGATACGCAGTATTTT	CASSLNPGNTDTQYF
-	TRBJ2-2	TRBV15	-	TGTGCCACCAGCAGAGATGGGAGGAACACCGGGGAGCTGTTTTTT	CATSRDGRNTGELFF
-	TRBJ2-1	TRBV30	-	TGTGCCTGGAGTGTTGGGGCGGCTAAGCAGTTCTTC	CAWSVGAAKQFF
-	TRBJ1-1	TRBV5-6	-	TGTGCCAGCAGCTTGCGGGGGTGGGGGACTGAAGCTTTCTTT	CASSLRGWGTEAFF
-	TRBJ2-3	TRBV5-1	-	TGCGCCAGCAGCTTGGGGGGGGGCCGCACAGATACGCAGTATTTT	CASSLGGGRTDTQYF
-	TRBJ1-5	TRBV5-5	TRBD1	TGTGCCAGCAGCTTCGGACAGGCCAATCAGCCCCAGCATTTT	CASSFGQANQPQHF
-	TRBJ2-5	TRBV9	-	TGTGCCAGCAGCGTAGGCGGGGGCTGGGGGGAGACCCAGTACTTC	CASSVGGGWGETQYF
-	TRBJ2-3	TRBV7-3	TRBD2	TGTGCCAGCAGCTTAACGGGGGGGGGAGATACGCAGTATTTT	CASSLTGGGDTQYF
-	TRBJ1-1	TRBV5-1	TRBD1	TGCGCCAGCAGCTTGGTCCCCTTGCGGGACAGGGTCACTGAAGCTTTCTTT	CASSLVPLRDRVTEAFF
-	TRBJ1-1	TRBV9	-	TGTGCCAGCAGCGCCCGCGGCAGAGACACTGAAGCTTTCTTT	CASSARGRDTEAFF
-	TRBJ2-7	TRBV5-6	-	TGTGCCAGCAGTTGGAAGGGGTTTTACGAGCAGTACTTC	CASSWKGFYEQYF
-	TRBJ2-7	TRBV5-1	TRBD2	TGCGCCAGCAGCTTCTCTAGCGGGGGAACCTACGAGCAGTACTTC	CASSFSSGGTYEQYF
-	TRBJ2-3	TRBV6-4	TRBD1	TGTGCCAGCAGTGACTCACAGGGGGCAGATACGCAGTATTTT	CASSDSQGADTQYF
-	TRBJ1-1	TRBV10-3	-	TGTGCCATCGGTAAACAGGGGAACACTGAAGCTTTCTTT	CAIGKQGNTEAFF
few	TRBJ1-2	TRBV4-1	-	TGCGCCAGCAGCCAAGACAGGGTCTATGGCTACACCTTC	CASSQDRVYGYTF
-	TRBJ1-2	TRBV19	-	TGTGCCAGTAGTATAGACCCATACAGGGCGGCTGGCTACACCTTC	CASSIDPYRAAGYTF
-	TRBJ2-7	TRBV6-1	TRBD1	TGTGCCAGCAGTCAATGGGACAGCTCCTACGAGCAGTACTTC	CASSQWDSSYEQYF
-	TRBJ1-1	TRBV25-1	-	TGTGCCAGCATACCAGGGGAAATGAACACTGAAGCTTTCTTT	CASIPGEMNTEAFF
-	TRBJ1-1	TRBV7-6	-	TGTGCCAGCAGCTTCCCGGGGACTGAAGCTTTCTTT	CASSFPGTEAFF
many	TRBJ1-5	TRBV7-9	-	TGTGCCAGCAGCTCAACAGCAAGTGGCAATCAGCCCCAGCATTTT	CASSSTASGNQPQHF
-	TRBJ1-1	TRBV7-9	TRBD1	TGTGCCAGCAGGAGACAGGGGGCAACTGAAGCTTTCTTT	CASRRQGATEAFF
-	TRBJ1-5	TRBV19	-	TGTGCCAGTCGACAAAGCAATCAGCCCCAGCATTTT	CASRQSNQPQHF
once	TRBJ1-2	TRBV19	-	TGTGCCAGTAGTATAGTCCGAACAGGTCCTGGGGTTTACTATGGCTACACCTTC	CASSIVRTGPGVYYGYTF
-	TRBJ1-5	TRBV13	-	TGTGCCAGCAGCTTAGGCGGGGGGGTTAATCAGCCCCAGCATTTT	CASSLGGGVNQPQHF
-	TRBJ2-5	TRBV5-1	TRBD1	TGCGCCAGCAGCTTGGGACAGGGGGGAGCTGGGGCCCAGTACTTC	CASSLGQGGAGAQYF
once	TRBJ2-2	TRBV29-1	TRBD1	TGCAGCGCCACGACGGACAGGTCGGTCGACACCGGGGAGCTGTTTTTT	CSATTDRSVDTGELFF
-	TRBJ2-1	TRBV29-1	-	TGCAGCGTTCCTCACCTAGCAGGTGAGCAGTTCTTC	CSVPHLAGEQFF
few	TRBJ1-4	TRBV6-5	-	TGTGCCAGCAGCCCCGGAGGGGCTAATGAAAAACTGTTTTTT	CASSPGGANEKLFF
once	TRBJ2-5	TRBV4-1	-	TGCGCCAGCAGCCAAGATTCGGGGGGCTGGGAGACCCAGTACTTC	CASSQDSGGWETQYF
-	TRBJ1-6	TRBV5-6	-	TGTGCCAGCAGCTTGATGGGGCCTCGAGCCTCACCCCTCCACTTT	CASSLMGPRASPLHF
-	TRBJ1-2	TRBV6-5	TRBD1	TGTGCCAGCAGTTACCCGGGACAGGGGCCCTATGGCTACACCTTC	CASSYPGQGPYGYTF
-	TRBJ1-5	TRBV18	TRBD1	TGTGCCAGCTCACCAACAGGGGGCGGCCAGCCCCAGCATTTT	CASSPTGGGQPQHF
-	TRBJ1-6	TRBV6-1	-	TGTGCCAGCAGTGCTTATTCGCGGTGGACTGGACTAAGGAATTCACCCCTCCACTTT	CASSAYSRWTGLRNSPLHF
-	TRBJ2-7	TRBV7-8	TRBD1	TGTGCCAGCAGCTTAGCGTCCGGGACAGGGACGCTCGAGCAGTACTTC	CASSLASGTGTLEQYF